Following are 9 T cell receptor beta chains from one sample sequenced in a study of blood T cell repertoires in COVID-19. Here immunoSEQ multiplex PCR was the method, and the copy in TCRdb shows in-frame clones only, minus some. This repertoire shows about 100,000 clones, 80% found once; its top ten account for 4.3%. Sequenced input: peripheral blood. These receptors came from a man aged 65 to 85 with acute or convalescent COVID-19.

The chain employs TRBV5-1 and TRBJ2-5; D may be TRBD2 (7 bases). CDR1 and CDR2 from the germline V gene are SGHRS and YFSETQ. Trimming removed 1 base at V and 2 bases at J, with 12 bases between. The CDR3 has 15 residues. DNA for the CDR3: TGCGCCAGCAGCTTGAGCGGGACACCGCAAGAGACCCAGTACTTC. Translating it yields CASSLSGTPQETQYF.

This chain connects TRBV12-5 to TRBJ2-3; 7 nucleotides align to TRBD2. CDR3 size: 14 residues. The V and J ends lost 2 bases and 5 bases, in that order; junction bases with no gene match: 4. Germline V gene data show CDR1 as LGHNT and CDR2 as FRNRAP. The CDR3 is CASGLRGDLDTQYF. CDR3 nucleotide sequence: TGTGCTAGTGGTTTGCGGGGGGATCTAGATACGCAGTATTTT. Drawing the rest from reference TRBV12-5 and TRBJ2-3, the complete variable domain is DARVTQTPRHKVTEMGQEVTMRCQPILGHNTVFWYRQTMMQGLELLAYFRNRAPLDDSGMPKDRFSAEMPDATLATLKIQPSEPRDSAVYFCASGLRGDLDTQYFGPGTRLTVL.

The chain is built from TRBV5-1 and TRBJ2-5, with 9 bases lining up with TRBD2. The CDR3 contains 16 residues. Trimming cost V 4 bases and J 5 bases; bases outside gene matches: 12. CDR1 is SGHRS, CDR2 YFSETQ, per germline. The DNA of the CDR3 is TGCGCCAGCAGCAAGCGAGCTAGCGGGGCCAGGGAGACCCAGTACTTC. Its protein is CASSKRASGARETQYF. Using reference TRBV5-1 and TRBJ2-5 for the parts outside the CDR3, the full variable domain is KAGVTQTPRYLIKTRGQQVTLSCSPISGHRSVSWYQQTPGQGLQFLFEYFSETQRNKGNFPGRFSGRQFSNSRSEMNVSTLELGDSALYLCASSKRASGARETQYFGPGTRLLVL.

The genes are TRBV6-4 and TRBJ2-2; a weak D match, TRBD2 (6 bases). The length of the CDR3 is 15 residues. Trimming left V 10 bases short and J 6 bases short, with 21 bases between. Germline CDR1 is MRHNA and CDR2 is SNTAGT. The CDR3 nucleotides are TGTGCCACCCAGAGGGACTCCAACTTCGCCGGGGAGCTGTTTTTT. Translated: CATQRDSNFAGELFF.

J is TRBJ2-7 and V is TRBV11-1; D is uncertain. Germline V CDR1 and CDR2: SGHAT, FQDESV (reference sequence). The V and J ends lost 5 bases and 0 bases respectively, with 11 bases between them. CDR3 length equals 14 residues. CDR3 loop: CASSPLPHSYEQYF. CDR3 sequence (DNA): TGTGCCAGCAGCCCACTACCGCACTCCTACGAGCAGTACTTC.

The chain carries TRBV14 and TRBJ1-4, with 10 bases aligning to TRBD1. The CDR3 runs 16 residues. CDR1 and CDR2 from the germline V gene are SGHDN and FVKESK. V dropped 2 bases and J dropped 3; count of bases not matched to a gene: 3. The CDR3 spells CASSQLGQGPNEKLFF. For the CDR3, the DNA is TGTGCCAGCAGCCAACTGGGACAGGGGCCTAATGAAAAACTGTTTTTT.

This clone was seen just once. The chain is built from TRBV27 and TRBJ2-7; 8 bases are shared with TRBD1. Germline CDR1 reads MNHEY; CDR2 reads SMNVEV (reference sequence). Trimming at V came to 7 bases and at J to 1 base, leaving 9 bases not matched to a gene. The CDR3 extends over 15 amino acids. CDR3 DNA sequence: TGTGCCAGCACCACGGACAGGGATGGGTCCTACGAGCAGTACTTC. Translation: CASTTDRDGSYEQYF.

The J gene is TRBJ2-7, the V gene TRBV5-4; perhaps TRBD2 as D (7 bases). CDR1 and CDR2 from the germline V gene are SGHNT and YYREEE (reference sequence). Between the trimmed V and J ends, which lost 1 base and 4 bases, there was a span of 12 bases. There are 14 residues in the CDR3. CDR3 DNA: TGTGCCAGCAGCTTGAACAGGGAGGGGTACGAGCAGTACTTC. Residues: CASSLNREGYEQYF. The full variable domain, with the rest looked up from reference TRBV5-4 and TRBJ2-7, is ETGVTQSPTHLIKTRGQQVTLRCSSQSGHNTVSWYQQALGQGPQFIFQYYREEENGRGNFPPRFSGLQFPNYSSELNVNALELDDSALYLCASSLNREGYEQYFGPGTRLTVT.

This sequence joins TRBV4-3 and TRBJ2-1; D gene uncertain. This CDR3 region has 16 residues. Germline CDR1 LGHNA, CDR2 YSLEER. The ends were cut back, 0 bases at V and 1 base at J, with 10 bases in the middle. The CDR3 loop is CASSQDSTFSYNEQFF. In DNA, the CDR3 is TGCGCCAGCAGCCAAGATTCAACATTTTCCTACAATGAGCAGTTCTTC.